Below, 18 T cell receptor beta chains from the same sample are listed, as sequenced in a study of T cells in Graves' hyperthyroidism and ophthalmopathy. It was RNA transcripts that yielded the amplified TCR beta CDR3 regions. Initially, a first-round RT-PCR of the TCR CDR3 employed the HTBI primer set. Using its own MiXCR run on the multiplex PCR reads, TCRdb lists one record per CDR3 protein. The sample includes tens of thousands of distinct CDR3 sequences, 49% seen only once; the top ten take around 12%. Sample: blood. The receptors come from a woman aged 25-40 years with Graves' ophthalmopathy.

This clonotype was detected many times. The rearrangement joins TRBV4-2 to TRBJ2-3; 10 bases match TRBD2. From germline, CDR1 is LGHNA and CDR2 YNFKEQ. The V segment lost 1 base and the J segment 4 bases; nucleotides outside the gene matches: 5. This CDR3 is 16 amino acids long. CDR3 loop: CASSQGSGRAADTQYF. CDR3 bases: TGTGCCAGCAGCCAAGGCAGCGGGAGGGCCGCAGATACGCAGTATTTT.

This clonotype appeared once. This may come from a read error, since a much larger clone is one base off. This chain connects TRBV3-1 to TRBJ2-5; the match to TRBD2 covers 14 bases. Trimming cost V 5 bases and J 6 bases; bases outside gene matches: 5. The CDR3 has 15 amino acids. CDR1 LGHDT and CDR2 YNNKEL come from the germline V gene (reference sequence). The CDR3 bases are TGTGCCAGCAGCGGGACTAGCGGGAGAGGGAAGACCCAGTACTTC. Translation: CASSGTSGRGKTQYF.

In its sample, this clonotype was seen many times. This chain connects TRBV9 to TRBJ1-1; no clear D gene. V lost 0 bases and J lost 1, with 10 bases in between. Germline V gene lookup returns CDR1 SGDLS and CDR2 YYNGEE. The CDR3 extends over 15 amino acids. CDR3 protein: CASSVVPDRNTEAFF. The CDR3 nucleotides read TGTGCCAGCAGCGTAGTCCCGGACCGGAACACTGAAGCTTTCTTT. The variable domain in full, completed from reference TRBV9 and TRBJ1-1, reads DSGVTQTPKHLITATGQRVTLRCSPRSGDLSVYWYQQSLDQGLQFLIQYYNGEERAKGNILERFSAQQFPDLHSELNLSSLELGDSALYFCASSVVPDRNTEAFFGQGTRLTVV.

This clonotype came up once. The rearrangement uses TRBV2 and TRBJ2-7, with D perhaps assigned TRBD1 or TRBD2 (5 bases each). Germline-derived CDR1 and CDR2 are SNHLY and FYNNEI. The V gene lost 2 bases and the J gene lost 4 bases, with 12 bases spanning the gap. This CDR3 is built from 14 residues. CDR3 bases: TGTGCCAGCAGTGAACGCCGGGGCCCTTACGAGCAGTACTTC. The encoded protein is CASSERRGPYEQYF.

There are many counts of this clonotype. The chain carries TRBV25-1 and TRBJ2-3; 10 bases align to TRBD2. The V and J ends lost 4 bases and 6 bases, in that order; junction bases with no gene match: 10. The CDR3 covers 16 residues. Germline values: CDR1 MGHDK, CDR2 SYGVNS. The CDR3 reads CASSATSGTRMDTQYF. CDR3 bases: TGTGCCAGCAGTGCAACTAGCGGGACGAGAATGGATACGCAGTATTTT.

This clonotype has at least ten counts. The genes are TRBV12-3 or TRBV12-4 and TRBJ2-7, with D tentatively TRBD1 (6 bases). V lost 5 bases and J lost 7, with 15 bases in between. The CDR3 contains 13 residues. CDR3 sequence reads: CASSLQSGEEQYF. CDR3 DNA: TGTGCCAGCAGTCTTCAATCAGGGGAGGAGCAGTACTTC.

This clonotype showed up many times. This chain connects TRBV7-2 to TRBJ1-2; D unclear. Trimming cost V 6 bases and J 4 bases, with 15 bases left between them. Germline CDR1 is SGHTA and CDR2 is FQGNSA. CDR3 size: 14 residues. CDR3 loop: CASSTAGNRYGYTF. The CDR3 nucleotides are TGTGCCAGCAGTACCGCCGGGAACCGCTATGGCTACACCTTC.

This rearrangement joins TRBV28 to TRBJ2-7; the match to TRBD2 covers 7 bases. Trimming removed 5 bases from V and 5 bases from J; junction bases left unmatched: 9. Germline CDR1 is MDHEN and CDR2 is SYDVKM. There are 14 residues in the CDR3. The CDR3 here is CASSPSSGRDEQYF. The CDR3 coding sequence is TGTGCCAGCAGTCCGTCTAGCGGACGGGACGAGCAGTACTTC.

Turning to this clonotype: It is likely a read error, because the conserved phenylalanine at the end of the CDR3 is missing. The V call is TRBV7-8, the J call TRBJ1-3; the match to TRBD1 covers 12 bases. Germline lookup yields CDR1 SGHVS and CDR2 FQNEAQ. The CDR3 runs to 21 residues. V lost 4 bases and J lost 4; bases outside the gene matches: 20. CDR3 loop: CASSSETGTGGSRSSGNTIYL. CDR3 coding DNA: TGTGCCAGCAGCTCCGAAACCGGGACAGGGGGCTCTAGGTCCTCCGGAAACACCATATATCTT.

This clonotype has at least ten counts. The V gene is TRBV20-1, the J gene TRBJ2-2; D might be TRBD2 (5 bases). Trimming removed 3 bases from V and 4 bases from J, with 12 bases in between. Per germline, CDR1 DFQATT and CDR2 SNEGSKA (reference sequence). This CDR3 is 14 amino acids long. The CDR3 reads CSASHAGSTGELFF. CDR3 bases: TGCAGTGCTAGTCATGCGGGTTCCACCGGGGAGCTGTTTTTT.

The table lists this clonotype with many counts. The rearrangement uses TRBV6-5 and TRBJ1-1; D is undetermined. The V gene's germline CDR1 is MNHEY and CDR2 SVGAGI. There are 12 residues in the CDR3. V was cut by 6 bases and J by 5 bases, with 10 bases left in between. Here the CDR3 reads CASRGWYTEAFF. The CDR3 bases are TGTGCCAGCAGGGGATGGTATACTGAAGCTTTCTTT.

As to this clonotype: A read error may be the cause here, since a much bigger clone is one base away. V is TRBV27 and J is TRBJ1-2; D might be TRBD1 (6 bases). Germline loops: CDR1 MNHEY, CDR2 SMNVEV (reference sequence). This CDR3 has 15 residues. Trimming left V 2 bases short and J 4 bases short, with 14 bases between. The CDR3 DNA follows: TGTGCCAGCAGTTTAGGGGGACATTTTTCCTATGGCTACACCTTC. It codes for CASSLGGHFSYGYTF.

The J gene is TRBJ2-7, the V gene TRBV29-1; D is undetermined. This CDR3 is built from 12 residues. V was cut by 8 bases and J by 3 bases, with 14 bases left in between. The V gene's germline CDR1 is SQVTM and CDR2 ANQGSEA. The CDR3 DNA reads TGCAGCAAAGTGGGCTCCAGCTACGAGCAGTACTTC. This sequence encodes CSKVGSSYEQYF.

The CDR3 loop is CASSLFSGRGSGANVLTF. The CDR3 DNA reads TGTGCCAGCAGTTTATTCAGCGGGAGGGGGTCTGGGGCCAACGTCCTGACTTTC. The chain has TRBV28 and TRBJ2-6; 10 nucleotides agree with TRBD2. CDR1 and CDR2 (germline): MDHEN, SYDVKM. The CDR3 is 18 amino acids. Trimming at V came to 1 base and at J to 1 base, leaving 4 bases not matched to a gene.

The sample holds a few counts of this clonotype. The rearrangement uses TRBV9 and TRBJ1-2, with D hard to call. Germline CDR1 reads SGDLS; CDR2 reads YYNGEE. The V end lost 4 bases, the J end lost 12 bases, and 13 bases lay between the germline ends. This CDR3 is built from 11 residues. The DNA of the CDR3 is TGTGCCAGCAGCTCTGGCTCTGGAAACACCTTC. Amino acid sequence: CASSSGSGNTF.

At least ten counts were recorded for this clonotype. This CDR3 is CASSLKRRVPVHEQYF. In DNA form, the CDR3 reads TGTGCCAGCAGTTTAAAGAGGAGAGTCCCGGTGCACGAGCAGTACTTC. The genes are TRBV28 and TRBJ2-7; D gene unclear. V lost 2 bases, J lost 5 bases, and 19 bases lay in between. The length of the CDR3 is 16 residues. CDR1 is MDHEN and CDR2 is SYDVKM in the germline V gene.

V usage is TRBV18 and J usage is TRBJ2-1; D not certain. V shed 0 bases and J shed 12 bases, with 12 bases lying between them. Germline loops: CDR1 KGHSH, CDR2 LQKENI. The CDR3 is made up of 13 amino acids. The CDR3 protein is CASSPPSSGGQFF. The CDR3, as DNA: TGTGCCAGCTCACCACCTTCTTCTGGCGGGCAGTTCTTC. The whole variable domain, remainder taken from reference TRBV18 and TRBJ2-1, is NAGVMQNPRHLVRRRGQEARLRCSPMKGHSHVYWYRQLPEEGLKFMVYLQKENIIDESGMPKERFSAEFPKEGPSILRIQQVVRGDSAAYFCASSPPSSGGQFFGPGTRLTVL.

This clonotype has at least ten counts. The junction departs from the called germline gene at one end, perhaps through a read error. The gene calls are TRBV18 and TRBJ2-3, with D hard to call. Germline CDR1 and CDR2: KGHSH and LQKENI. CDR3 length: 12 amino acids. For the CDR3, the DNA is TGTGCCAGCTCACCGGCTCCGGGTCCCACACATTTT. This encodes CASSPAPGPTHF.